Shown below are 19 T cell receptor beta chains from a single sample sequenced in a study of T cell repertoires in ileal Crohn's disease. Using immunoSEQ multiplex PCR, the repertoire was profiled, and TCRdb retains in-frame clones only, with some absent. The profile shows some 1,400 clones, about 80% of them singletons. Time point: neoterminal ileum biopsy at postoperative endoscopy, about 6 months after surgery. The sequencing sample was made of ileal tissue. The receptors were sampled from an adult with Crohn's disease.

V usage is TRBV6-5 and J usage is TRBJ1-5, with 10 bases lining up with TRBD1. The CDR3 consists of 13 residues. CDR1 is MNHEY, CDR2 SVGAGI, per germline. J lost 8 bases, V lost 7 bases, and 5 bases had no gene match. DNA of the CDR3: TGTGCCAGCAAAATGGACAGGGGGAAGCCCCAGCATTTT. Translated: CASKMDRGKPQHF.

V and J are TRBV7-2 and TRBJ1-5; 9 positions match TRBD1. In germline, CDR1 is SGHTA, CDR2 FQGNSA. CDR3 length: 13 amino acids. The V gene end was trimmed by 8 bases and the J gene end by 8 bases; junction bases not matched to a gene: 7. CDR3 loop: CASSPGQGEPQHF. CDR3 DNA: TGTGCCAGCTCCCCGGGACAGGGAGAGCCCCAGCATTTT.

This chain joins TRBV19 and TRBJ1-2; 8 nucleotides agree with TRBD1. Per the germline V gene, CDR1 is LNHDA and CDR2 is SQIVND (reference sequence). CDR3 length equals 14 residues. Losses at the gene ends were 5 bases for V and 7 bases for J; bases not matched to a gene: 9. The DNA for the CDR3 is TGTGCCAGTAGTTTCCCCCAGGGGGCGAGTGGCTACACCTTC. It specifies CASSFPQGASGYTF.

This clone was seen more than once but under ten times. The chain uses TRBV27 and TRBJ2-4, with a tentative D call TRBD2 (8 bases). V was shortened by 5 bases and J by 13 bases, with 15 bases between the two germline ends. CDR3 length: 12 residues. Germline V gene lookup returns CDR1 MNHEY and CDR2 SMNVEV (reference sequence). The DNA of the CDR3 is TGTGCCAGCAGTGCCGGGAGGGGGCTGCAGTACTTC. Its translation is CASSAGRGLQYF.

V and J are TRBV4-2 and TRBJ1-5; 9 bases align to TRBD1. This CDR3 comprises 16 residues. In germline, CDR1 is LGHNA, CDR2 YNFKEQ. The V segment lost 1 base and the J segment 3 bases; nucleotides outside the gene matches: 4. The CDR3 reads CASSQGDRAFNQPQHF. CDR3 coding DNA: TGTGCCAGCAGCCAAGGGGACAGGGCCTTCAATCAGCCCCAGCATTTT.

This clone was seen just once. This chain connects TRBV5-8 to TRBJ1-3; the D gene is possibly TRBD1 (5 bases). In germline, CDR1 is SGHTS, CDR2 YDEGEE. The V gene lost 4 bases and the J gene lost 0 bases, with 11 bases spanning the gap. The CDR3 has 15 residues. CDR3 region: CASSRWGGSGNTIYF. The CDR3 DNA follows: TGTGCCAGCAGCCGTTGGGGGGGCTCTGGAAACACCATATATTTT.

This clone has more than one count but fewer than ten. This chain joins TRBV7-2 and TRBJ2-5; D uncertain. Germline CDR1 and CDR2: SGHTA and FQGNSA. The CDR3 loop spans 13 amino acids. Trimming removed 5 bases from V and 4 bases from J, with 11 bases in between. The CDR3 reads CASSLTRRETQYF. The DNA of the CDR3 is TGTGCCAGCAGCCTTACTCGCCGAGAGACCCAGTACTTC.

The chain is built from TRBV19 and TRBJ2-3; D perhaps matches TRBD1 (6 bases). Germline values: CDR1 LNHDA, CDR2 SQIVND (reference sequence). V was pared by 10 bases and J by 1 base, with 12 bases between. The CDR3 totals 13 residues. CDR3 nucleotides: TGTGCCACCGTACAGGGCCGCACAGATACGCAGTATTTT. Residues: CATVQGRTDTQYF.

The V gene is TRBV19, the J gene TRBJ2-1; the match to TRBD1 covers 9 bases. The CDR3 has 15 residues. Germline V lookup: CDR1 LNHDA, CDR2 SQIVND (reference sequence). V shed 4 bases, J shed 5 bases, and the junction held 6 bases outside the gene matches. CDR3 in amino acids: CASSKAGQGNNEQFF. The DNA of the CDR3 is TGTGCCAGTAGTAAGGCGGGACAGGGAAACAATGAGCAGTTCTTC.

The CDR3 loop reads CASTQSGGTYNEQFF. Here the CDR3 DNA reads TGTGCCAGCACCCAAAGCGGGGGGACCTACAATGAGCAGTTCTTC. The rearrangement links TRBV7-2 to TRBJ2-1; TRBD2 matches at 9 bases. Germline values: CDR1 SGHTA, CDR2 FQGNSA. Trimming removed 7 bases from V and 2 bases from J; junction bases left unmatched: 6. The CDR3 covers 15 residues. The full variable domain, rest sourced from reference TRBV7-2 and TRBJ2-1, is GAGVSQSPSNKVTEKGKDVELRCDPISGHTALYWYRQSLGQGLEFLIYFQGNSAPDKSGLPSDRFSAERTGGSVSTLTIQRTQQEDSAVYLCASTQSGGTYNEQFFGPGTRLTVL.

This clone was observed a single time. The chain links TRBV29-1 to TRBJ2-3; TRBD2 matches at 10 bases. V lost 3 bases and J lost 4; bases outside the gene matches: 7. The germline gives CDR1 SQVTM, CDR2 ANQGSEA. The CDR3 covers 15 residues. CDR3 region: CSVDPSGGRADTQYF. The CDR3 nucleotides are TGCAGCGTTGACCCTAGCGGGGGTAGGGCAGATACGCAGTATTTT.

J is TRBJ2-1 and V is TRBV5-1; possible D gene TRBD1, 6 bases. The CDR3 consists of 13 residues. Germline loops: CDR1 SGHRS, CDR2 YFSETQ. Trimming cost V 6 bases and J 5 bases, with 12 bases left between them. CDR3 nucleotides: TGCGCCAGCACCCAGGGGCCGGACAATGAGCAGTTCTTC. It yields the protein CASTQGPDNEQFF.

The count of this clone is one. This chain connects TRBV5-6 to TRBJ2-5; possible D gene TRBD2, 7 bases. Germline V lookup: CDR1 SGHDT, CDR2 YYEEEE. V lost 2 bases, J lost 4 bases, and 15 bases lay in between. This CDR3 is 15 amino acids long. The CDR3 here is CASSFLRGAGETQYF. The DNA of the CDR3 is TGTGCCAGCAGCTTTCTTCGGGGGGCCGGAGAGACCCAGTACTTC.

The chain uses TRBV27 and TRBJ2-5, with a weak D call TRBD2 (5 bases). Germline V gene lookup returns CDR1 MNHEY and CDR2 SMNVEV (reference sequence). The CDR3 loop spans 14 amino acids. V was trimmed by 5 bases and J by 3 bases, leaving 13 bases between them. The CDR3 loop is CASSPLTREETQYF. CDR3 in DNA: TGTGCCAGCAGTCCCCTGACGCGGGAAGAGACCCAGTACTTC.

The J gene is TRBJ1-6, the V gene TRBV5-5; 7 bases agree with TRBD1. V shed 4 bases and J 10 bases; nucleotides not matched to a gene: 11. The CDR3 runs 15 residues. CDR1 SGHKS and CDR2 YYEKEE come from the germline V gene (reference sequence). CDR3 region: CASSSGGGVISPLHF. Written as DNA, the CDR3 is TGTGCCAGCAGCAGCGGAGGGGGCGTAATCTCACCCCTCCACTTT.

This rearrangement joins TRBV9 to TRBJ1-3; TRBD1 matches 12 bases. The germline V gene has CDR1 SGDLS and CDR2 YYNGEE. With 2 bases clipped from V and 11 bases from J, the junction kept 8 bases outside the gene matches. The CDR3 totals 15 residues. This CDR3 reads CASSVRGQGARPIYF. CDR3 coding DNA: TGTGCCAGCAGCGTGAGGGGACAGGGGGCCCGTCCCATATATTTT. Using reference TRBV9 and TRBJ1-3 for the parts outside the CDR3, the full variable domain is DSGVTQTPKHLITATGQRVTLRCSPRSGDLSVYWYQQSLDQGLQFLIQYYNGEERAKGNILERFSAQQFPDLHSELNLSSLELGDSALYFCASSVRGQGARPIYFGEGSWLTVV.

This chain links TRBV7-2 with TRBJ2-3; D is possibly TRBD1 (5 bases). V shed 4 bases and J shed 2 bases, with 10 bases lying between them. The germline gives CDR1 SGHTA, CDR2 FQGNSA. The CDR3 runs 14 residues. This CDR3 reads CASSSTDFTDTQYF. CDR3 nucleotide sequence: TGTGCCAGCAGCTCGACAGACTTCACAGATACGCAGTATTTT.

This clone was picked up one time. The chain couples TRBV6-5 to TRBJ1-2; 7 bases are shared with TRBD1. There are 14 residues in the CDR3. Germline loops: CDR1 MNHEY, CDR2 SVGAGI. J lost 1 base, V lost 6 bases, and 5 bases had no gene match. CDR3 nucleotides: TGTGCCAGCAGCCTGACAGGGTTTAACTATGGCTACACCTTC. It codes for CASSLTGFNYGYTF.

The chain employs TRBV18 and TRBJ1-4; 10 nucleotides match TRBD1. The CDR3 runs to 15 residues. J gave up 8 bases and V 3 bases, and 6 bases lay outside the gene matches. The germline CDR1 and CDR2 sequences are KGHSH and LQKENI. In DNA form, the CDR3 reads TGTGCCAGCTCACCCCGGGACAGGGGAAAGGAAAAACTGTTTTTT. This codes for CASSPRDRGKEKLFF.